This T cell receptor (beta chain) was captured in a study of blood T cell repertoires in COVID-19. Study-level information: Whether acute or convalescent, the COVID-19 samples came from the United States, Italy and Spain.

Measured with immunoSEQ multiplex PCR; TCRdb has only the in-frame clones, and not every one. The sample includes around 81,000 clones, around 83% of them seen just once. The TCR sequence derives from a man older than 75 with acute or convalescent COVID-19. Sequencing was done on a sample of peripheral blood.

DNA for the CDR3: TGTGCCAGCAGCTTAAAACGTTACAGGGTCTGGCTCCAAGAGACCCAGTACTTC. It yields the protein CASSLKRYRVWLQETQYF. The rearrangement joins TRBV5-8 to TRBJ2-5, with D perhaps matching TRBD1 (6 bases). Germline CDR1 is SGHTS and CDR2 is YDEGEE. There are 18 residues in the CDR3. The V end lost 2 bases, the J end lost 1 base, and 21 bases lay between the germline ends.